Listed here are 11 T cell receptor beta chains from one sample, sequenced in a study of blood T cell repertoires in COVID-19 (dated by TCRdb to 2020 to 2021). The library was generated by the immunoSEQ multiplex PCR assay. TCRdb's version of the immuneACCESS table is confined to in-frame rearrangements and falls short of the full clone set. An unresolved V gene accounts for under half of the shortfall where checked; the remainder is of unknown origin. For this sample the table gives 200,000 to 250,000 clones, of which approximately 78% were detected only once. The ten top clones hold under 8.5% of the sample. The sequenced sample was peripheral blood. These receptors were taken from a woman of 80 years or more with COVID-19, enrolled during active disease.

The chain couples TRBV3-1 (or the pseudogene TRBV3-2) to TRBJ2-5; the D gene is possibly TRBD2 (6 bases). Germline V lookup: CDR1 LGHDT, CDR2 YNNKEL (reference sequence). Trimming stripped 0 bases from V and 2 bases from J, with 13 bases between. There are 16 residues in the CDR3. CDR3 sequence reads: CASSQERGTLQETQYF. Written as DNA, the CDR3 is TGTGCCAGCAGCCAAGAAAGAGGGACTCTTCAAGAGACCCAGTACTTC.

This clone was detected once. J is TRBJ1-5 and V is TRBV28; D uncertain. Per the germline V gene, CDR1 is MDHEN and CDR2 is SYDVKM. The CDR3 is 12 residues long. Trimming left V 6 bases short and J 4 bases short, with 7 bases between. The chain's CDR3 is CASRQSNQPQHF. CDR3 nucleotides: TGTGCCAGCAGACAGTCGAATCAGCCCCAGCATTTT.

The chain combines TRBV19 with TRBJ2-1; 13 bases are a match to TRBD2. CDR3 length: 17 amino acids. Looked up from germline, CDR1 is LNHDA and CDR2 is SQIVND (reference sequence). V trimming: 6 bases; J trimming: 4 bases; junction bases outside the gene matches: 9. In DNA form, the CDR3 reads TGTGCCAGTAGGATGACTAGCGGGAGGATGGAATACAATGAGCAGTTCTTC. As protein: CASRMTSGRMEYNEQFF.

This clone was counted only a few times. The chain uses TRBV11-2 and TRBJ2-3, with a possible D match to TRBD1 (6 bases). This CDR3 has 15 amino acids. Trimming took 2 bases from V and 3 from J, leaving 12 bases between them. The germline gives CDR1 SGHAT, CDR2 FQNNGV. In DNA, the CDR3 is TGTGCCAGCAGCTTATCGGACAGCGAAACAGATACGCAGTATTTT. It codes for CASSLSDSETDTQYF. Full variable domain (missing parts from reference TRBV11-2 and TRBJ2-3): EAGVAQSPRYKIIEKRQSVAFWCNPISGHATLYWYQQILGQGPKLLIQFQNNGVVDDSQLPKDRFSAERLKGVDSTLKIQPAKLEDSAVYLCASSLSDSETDTQYFGPGTRLTVL.

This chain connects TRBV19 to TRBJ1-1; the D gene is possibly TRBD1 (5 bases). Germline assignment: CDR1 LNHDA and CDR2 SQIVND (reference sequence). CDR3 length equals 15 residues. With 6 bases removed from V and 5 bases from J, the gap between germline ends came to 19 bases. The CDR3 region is CASRSPRAGGTEAFF. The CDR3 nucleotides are TGTGCCAGTAGGTCCCCCCGGGCTGGGGGGACTGAAGCTTTCTTT. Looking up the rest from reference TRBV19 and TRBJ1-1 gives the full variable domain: DGGITQSPKYLFRKEGQNVTLSCEQNLNHDAMYWYRQDPGQGLRLIYYSQIVNDFQKGDIAEGYSVSREKKESFPLTVTSAQKNPTAFYLCASRSPRAGGTEAFFGQGTRLTVV.

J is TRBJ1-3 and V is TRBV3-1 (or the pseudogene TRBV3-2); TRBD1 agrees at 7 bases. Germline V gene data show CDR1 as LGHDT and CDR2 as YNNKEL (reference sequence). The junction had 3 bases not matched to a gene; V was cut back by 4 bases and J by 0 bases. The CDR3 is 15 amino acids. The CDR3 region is CASSLSGGSGNTIYF. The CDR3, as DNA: TGTGCCAGCAGCCTTTCAGGGGGCTCTGGAAACACCATATATTTT.

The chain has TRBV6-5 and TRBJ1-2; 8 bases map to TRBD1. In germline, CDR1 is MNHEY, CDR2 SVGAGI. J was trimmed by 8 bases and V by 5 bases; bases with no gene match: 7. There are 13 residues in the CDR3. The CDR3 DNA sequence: TGTGCCAGCAGTATGGACAGGGTGGGCGGCTACACCTTC. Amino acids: CASSMDRVGGYTF.

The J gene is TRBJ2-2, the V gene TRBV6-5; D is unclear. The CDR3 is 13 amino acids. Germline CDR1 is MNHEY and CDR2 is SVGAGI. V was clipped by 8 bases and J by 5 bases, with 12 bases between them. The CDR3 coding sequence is TGTGCCAGCGGAAGAGACTGGACCGGGGAGCTGTTTTTT. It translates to CASGRDWTGELFF.

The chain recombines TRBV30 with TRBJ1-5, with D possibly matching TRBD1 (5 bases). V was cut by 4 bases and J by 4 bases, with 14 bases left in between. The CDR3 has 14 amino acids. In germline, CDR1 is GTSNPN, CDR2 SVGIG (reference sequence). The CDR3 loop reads CAWNPPGKNQPQHF. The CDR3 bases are TGTGCCTGGAACCCCCCAGGGAAGAATCAGCCCCAGCATTTT.

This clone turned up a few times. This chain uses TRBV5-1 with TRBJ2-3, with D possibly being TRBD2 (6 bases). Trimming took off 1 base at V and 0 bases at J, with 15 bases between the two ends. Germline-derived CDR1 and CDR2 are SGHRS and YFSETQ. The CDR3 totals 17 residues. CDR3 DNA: TGCGCCAGCAGCTTGAATCTTGGAGGGTCTAGCACAGATACGCAGTATTTT. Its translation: CASSLNLGGSSTDTQYF.

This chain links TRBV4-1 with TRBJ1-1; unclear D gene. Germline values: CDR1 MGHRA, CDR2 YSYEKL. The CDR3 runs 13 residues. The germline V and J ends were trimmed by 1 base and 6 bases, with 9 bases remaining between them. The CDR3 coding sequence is TGCGCCAGCAGCCAAGGGAGGGCCGCTGAAGCTTTCTTT. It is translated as CASSQGRAAEAFF.